A selection of T cell receptor gamma chains follows, all from one sample in a study of gamma-delta T cells after stem cell transplantation. TCRdb reprocessed the RT-PCR reads using CATT. The table records approximately 4,800 gamma-chain clones, approximately 18% of them present only once. Sequencing input: gamma-delta T cells. The source of these receptors is a human donor. It is not recorded whose cells these are; they may come from a transplant donor. CDR3s include the opening cysteine and the closing phenylalanine or tryptophan.

CATWDGSYKKLF,TRGV2,TRGJ1/TRGJ2
CALWEVGGTTQNYYKKLF,TRGV9,TRGJ1/TRGJ2
CATWDRSEDYYKKLF,TRGV8,TRGJ1/TRGJ2
CALWEVQVAKLF,TRGV9,TRGJ1/TRGJ2
CATWTGCDWIKTF,TRGV3,TRGJP2
CATWDTGNYYKKLF,TRGV8,TRGJ1/TRGJ2
CATWDIRSSDWIKTF,TRGV8,TRGJP2
CALWEVLYYYKKLF,TRGV9,TRGJ1/TRGJ2
CALWAYKKLF,TRGV9,TRGJ1/TRGJ2
CATWDPTSNYYKKLF,TRGV3,TRGJ1/TRGJ2
CATWDGPNNKKLF,TRGV2,TRGJ1/TRGJ2
CATWDETYYKKLF,TRGV4,TRGJ1/TRGJ2
CATWDGQLDYKKLF,TRGV2,TRGJ1/TRGJ2
CALWEWTGSDYYKKLF,TRGV9,TRGJ1/TRGJ2
CATWDGPGNYKKLF,TRGV2,TRGJ1/TRGJ2
CATWDMGYKKLF,TRGV4,TRGJ1/TRGJ2
CALWEVYYKKLF,TRGV9,TRGJ1/TRGJ2
CATWDGPSDWIKTF,TRGV2,TRGJP2
CATGLHYYKKLF,TRGV4,TRGJ1/TRGJ2
CATWDRYKKLF,TRGV3,TRGJ1/TRGJ2
CATWDGDSSDWIKTF,TRGV2,TRGJP2
CALWEVPHYSKKLF,TRGV9,TRGJ1/TRGJ2
CATWDVKKLF,TRGV2,TRGJ1/TRGJ2
CATWDLIYYKKLF,TRGV8,TRGJ1/TRGJ2
CATWDRYTGWFKIF,TRGV3,TRGJP1
CATWDGQDWGKKLF,TRGV2,TRGJ1/TRGJ2
CATWDSGTIKKLF,TRGV8,TRGJ1/TRGJ2
CATWDGPRDYKKLF,TRGV2,TRGJ1/TRGJ2
CALWEVPGELGKKIKVF,TRGV9,TRGJP
CATWDGWTPYYKKLF,TRGV8,TRGJ1/TRGJ2
CATWDPLSNYYKKLF,TRGV5,TRGJ1/TRGJ2
CATWDSGKKLF,TRGV8,TRGJ1/TRGJ2
CASWDGSEDYYKKLF,TRGV4,TRGJ1/TRGJ2
CATGFTNKKLF,TRGV2,TRGJ1/TRGJ2
CATWDARDYYYKKLF,TRGV3,TRGJ1/TRGJ2
CATWDRRGSYYKKLF,TRGV3,TRGJ1/TRGJ2
CATWDGRKKLF,TRGV2,TRGJ1/TRGJ2
CATWVFYYKKLF,TRGV4,TRGJ1/TRGJ2
CALWESYKKLF,TRGV9,TRGJ1/TRGJ2
CALWEVPHYYKKLF,TRGV9,TRGJ1/TRGJ2
CATWVYGWFKIF,TRGV8,TRGJP1
CALWECKDKKLF,TRGV9,TRGJ1/TRGJ2
CATWDGRLQYKKLF,TRGV2,TRGJ1/TRGJ2
CATWDSHTTGWFKIF,TRGV5,TRGJP1
CATWDSYKKLF,TRGV8,TRGJ1/TRGJ2
CATRDVHWIKTF,TRGV2,TRGJP2
CATWGANKKLF,TRGV8,TRGJ1/TRGJ2
CATWDRNPHKKLF,TRGV5,TRGJ1/TRGJ2
CALLGSKKLF,TRGV9,TRGJ1/TRGJ2
CATWDENYYKKLF,TRGV4,TRGJ1/TRGJ2
CATWDFWDGIKTF,TRGV3,TRGJP2
CATWDKQHYKKLF,TRGV8,TRGJ1/TRGJ2
CATWDGYSSDWIKTF,TRGV2,TRGJP2
CATLSPNYYKKLF,TRGV2,TRGJ1/TRGJ2
CATWDRQKTTGWFKIF,TRGV3,TRGJP1
CALWEGSISRVLKTYYKKLF,TRGV9,TRGJ1/TRGJ2
CATWDGPHKKLF,TRGV2,TRGJ1/TRGJ2
CATWDRRYYKKLF,TRGV2,TRGJ1/TRGJ2
CALWEVWYKKLF,TRGV9,TRGJ1/TRGJ2